A selection of T cell receptor beta chains follows, all from one sample in a study of shared clonotypes between healthy human individuals. Method: immunoSEQ multiplex PCR; TCRdb's copy keeps in-frame clones and lacks some. Seen here are around 1.9 million clones, 80% to 95% observed once, and the top ten hold 1.5% to 2%. Sequencing was carried out using naive CD8+ T cells from PBMCs. Receptor source: a young man in good health. Some clones in this sample may be carry-over from other donors' samples. The CDR3 runs from the conserved cysteine through the conserved F or W. The order of the fields is V gene, D gene, J gene, CDR3 protein, CDR3 DNA. D genes are given only for firm matches.

TRBV28	NA	TRBJ1-3	CASSPPQGISGNTIYF	TGTGCCAGCAGTCCACCCCAGGGGATCTCTGGAAACACCATATATTTT
TRBV27	TRBD1	TRBJ2-7	CASSLSYLQGAREQYF	TGTGCCAGCAGTTTATCCTACTTACAGGGGGCGAGGGAGCAGTACTTC
TRBV5-6	TRBD2	TRBJ2-2	CASSIAGGTGELFF	TGTGCCAGCAGCATCGCGGGGGGCACCGGGGAGCTGTTTTTT
TRBV7-2	NA	TRBJ2-4	CASSLVGRLSSDIQYF	TGTGCCAGCAGCTTAGTTGGGAGGTTGTCGTCGGACATTCAGTACTTC
TRBV6-5	NA	TRBJ1-5	CASREGFWGNQPQHF	TGTGCCAGCAGGGAGGGGTTCTGGGGCAATCAGCCCCAGCATTTT
TRBV6-1	TRBD1	TRBJ2-7	CASSEGGGYAIVYEQYF	TGTGCCAGCAGTGAAGGAGGGGGCTATGCAATTGTCTACGAGCAGTACTTC
TRBV5-6	NA	TRBJ2-7	CASSLDRGGEDGSYEQYF	TGTGCCAGCAGCTTGGACAGGGGAGGTGAAGATGGCTCCTACGAGCAGTACTTC
TRBV7-9	NA	TRBJ1-2	CASSLLSRQSGYTF	TGTGCCAGCAGCTTACTCTCCAGGCAGAGTGGCTACACCTTC
TRBV7-9	NA	TRBJ2-5	CASSQAPRPGETQYF	TGTGCCAGCAGCCAAGCTCCCCGGCCCGGGGAGACCCAGTACTTC
TRBV10-3	NA	TRBJ2-3	CAISADQRADTQYF	TGTGCCATCAGTGCCGACCAGCGGGCAGATACGCAGTATTTT
TRBV19	NA	TRBJ1-5	CASRRGESNQPQHF	TGTGCCAGTAGGCGGGGGGAGAGCAATCAGCCCCAGCATTTT
TRBV21-1	NA	TRBJ2-3	CASTKGPSPSTDTQYF	TGTGCCAGCACCAAAGGCCCCAGTCCTAGCACAGATACGCAGTATTTT
TRBV7-2	NA	TRBJ2-7	CASSLRPGLTYEQYF	TGTGCCAGCAGCTTACGTCCCGGACTCACCTACGAGCAGTACTTC
TRBV12-5	NA	TRBJ1-5	CASGLVRGSGNQPQHF	TGTGCTAGTGGTTTGGTACGGGGTTCCGGCAATCAGCCCCAGCATTTT
TRBV19	TRBD2	TRBJ2-7	CASAPTSGMSYEQYF	TGTGCCAGTGCCCCAACTAGCGGGATGTCCTACGAGCAGTACTTC
TRBV10-3	TRBD1	TRBJ2-5	CAISDRTGFFETQYF	TGTGCCATCAGTGACCGGACAGGGTTTTTTGAGACCCAGTACTTC
TRBV7-9	TRBD2	TRBJ2-1	CASSPISGRAYNEQFF	TGTGCCAGCAGCCCGATTAGCGGGAGAGCCTACAATGAGCAGTTCTTC
TRBV28	NA	TRBJ2-7	CAHTSGTYEQYF	TGTGCCCACACTTCAGGAACCTACGAGCAGTACTTC
TRBV5-1	NA	TRBJ2-2	CASSGTQNTGELFF	TGCGCCAGCAGCGGGACTCAGAACACCGGGGAGCTGTTTTTT
TRBV19	NA	TRBJ1-1	CASHSGGATEAFF	TGTGCCAGCCACAGCGGGGGGGCCACTGAAGCTTTCTTT
TRBV25-1	NA	TRBJ1-3	CASSPAASGNTIYF	TGTGCCAGCAGTCCCGCGGCCTCTGGAAACACCATATATTTT
TRBV27	NA	TRBJ2-3	CASKGPRPDTQYF	TGTGCCAGCAAGGGCCCGAGGCCAGATACGCAGTATTTT
TRBV25-1	NA	TRBJ1-4	CASRQGYNEKLFF	TGTGCCAGCAGGCAAGGATACAATGAAAAACTGTTTTTT
TRBV9	NA	TRBJ1-2	CASSDQFLSYTF	TGTGCCAGCAGCGACCAATTTTTGAGCTACACCTTC
TRBV13	TRBD2	TRBJ2-3	CASSPPPASGRIDTQYF	TGTGCCAGCAGCCCGCCTCCGGCTAGCGGGAGGATAGATACGCAGTATTTT
TRBV30	NA	TRBJ2-1	CAWSVLVASNEQFF	TGTGCCTGGAGTGTACTGGTCGCGAGCAATGAGCAGTTCTTC
TRBV15	NA	TRBJ2-4	CATSRMPGAKNIQYF	TGTGCCACCAGCAGAATGCCCGGGGCCAAAAACATTCAGTACTTC
TRBV5-6	NA	TRBJ1-2	CASSRGGGVYGYTF	TGTGCCAGCAGCCGCGGGGGAGGCGTCTATGGCTACACCTTC
TRBV7-8	NA	TRBJ2-7	CASSLDRSREQYF	TGTGCCAGCAGCTTAGATCGGAGTCGAGAGCAGTACTTC
TRBV6-1	NA	TRBJ2-7	CASSEAPRGEQYF	TGTGCCAGCAGTGAAGCGCCGAGGGGGGAGCAGTACTTC
TRBV11-2	NA	TRBJ2-2	CASSLSLYTGNGELFF	TGTGCCAGCAGCTTATCCTTATATACAGGGAACGGGGAGCTGTTTTTT
TRBV18	TRBD2	TRBJ2-7	CASREPGLAIPYEQYF	TGTGCATCACGGGAGCCGGGACTAGCGATTCCCTACGAGCAGTACTTC
TRBV6-1	NA	TRBJ2-3	CASPGTEGTDTQYF	TGTGCCAGCCCCGGGACGGAAGGCACAGATACGCAGTATTTT
TRBV27	TRBD1	TRBJ2-5	CASSLGTGGLETQYF	TGTGCCAGCAGTTTAGGGACAGGGGGTCTGGAGACCCAGTACTTC
TRBV19	NA	TRBJ2-1	CASSISVLEGEQFF	TGTGCCAGTAGTATCAGCGTTCTTGAGGGGGAGCAGTTCTTC
TRBV29-1	TRBD1	TRBJ2-7	CSVVPGGLAPYEQYF	TGCAGCGTTGTCCCAGGGGGCCTGGCCCCCTACGAGCAGTACTTC
TRBV4-3	TRBD2	TRBJ2-2	CASSQLGGSRTGELFF	TGCGCCAGCAGCCAATTGGGCGGGAGCCGCACCGGGGAGCTGTTTTTT
TRBV6-1	TRBD1	TRBJ1-5	CASSPRTGSNQPQHF	TGTGCCAGCAGCCCACGGACAGGGAGCAATCAGCCCCAGCATTTT
TRBV30	NA	TRBJ2-1	CAWSTSTSSYNEQFF	TGTGCCTGGAGTACGTCAACCAGCTCCTACAATGAGCAGTTCTTC
TRBV27	TRBD1	TRBJ2-7	CASRDGTGPYLEQYF	TGTGCCAGCAGGGACGGGACAGGTCCCTACTTGGAGCAGTACTTC
TRBV30	TRBD2	TRBJ2-1	CAWKPLAGYNEQFF	TGTGCCTGGAAACCACTAGCGGGGTACAATGAGCAGTTCTTC